This T cell receptor (beta chain) is drawn from a study of cytotoxic CD8 clonotypes in ibrutinib-treated CLL. V was cut by 1 base and J by 6 bases, with 10 bases left in between. The germline CDR1 and CDR2 sequences are SGHTA and FQGTGA. CDR3 length: 14 residues. Profiled with immunoSEQ multiplex PCR; TCRdb holds only in-frame clones, not every one. Of approximately 74,000 clones detected, more than 70% appear once; the ten largest clones hold roughly 7.1%. The sequences come from PBMCs, collected at disease progression, from a patient treated with ibrutinib. J is TRBJ2-1 and V is TRBV7-3; D is uncertain. The sequence was obtained from a human donor with chronic lymphocytic leukemia. The CDR3 here is CASSLSWVGNEQFF. As DNA, the CDR3 is TGTGCCAGCAGCTTAAGTTGGGTGGGCAATGAGCAGTTCTTC.